The rows below give T cell receptor beta chains drawn from one sample of a study of blood T cell repertoires in COVID-19. Clones were sequenced by immunoSEQ multiplex PCR, and TCRdb holds only the in-frame ones, with some missing. The data show 200,000 to 300,000 clones, with about 80% seen just once and 3% to 4.5% held by the top ten. The sample consisted of PBMCs or T cells enriched from blood (not recorded which). The receptors originated from a woman in her 40s who had been exposed to COVID-19. CDR3s include the opening cysteine and the closing phenylalanine or tryptophan. A D gene is named only where the DNA matches it firmly. Size values are once, few and many counts, or a class for expanded clones, and some rows have none.

v_call: TRBV19
clone_size: once
cdr3_length: 13
j_call: TRBJ1-1
d_call: .
cdr3_aa: CASSALSGLEAGF
cdr3_nt: TGTGCCAGTAGTGCCTTATCCGGGCTTGAAGCGGGTTTT

v_call: TRBV4-2
clone_size: .
cdr3_length: 16
j_call: TRBJ2-3
d_call: TRBD1
cdr3_aa: CASSQGTRGIGDTQYF
cdr3_nt: TGTGCCAGCAGCCAAGGGACCAGGGGGATAGGCGATACGCAGTATTTT

v_call: TRBV6-5
clone_size: .
cdr3_length: 14
j_call: TRBJ2-1
d_call: .
cdr3_aa: CASSYLKNRGEQFF
cdr3_nt: TGTGCCAGCAGTTACTTAAAGAATCGGGGGGAGCAGTTCTTC

v_call: TRBV6-5
clone_size: .
cdr3_length: 15
j_call: TRBJ2-7
d_call: TRBD1
cdr3_aa: CASSPSGDREHEQYF
cdr3_nt: TGTGCCAGCAGCCCCAGTGGGGACAGGGAACACGAGCAGTACTTC

v_call: TRBV7-2
clone_size: .
cdr3_length: 15
j_call: TRBJ1-2
d_call: TRBD1
cdr3_aa: CASSINTGTAYGYTF
cdr3_nt: TGTGCCAGCAGCATCAACACCGGGACAGCCTATGGCTACACCTTC

v_call: TRBV2
clone_size: .
cdr3_length: 14
j_call: TRBJ1-2
d_call: TRBD1
cdr3_aa: CASSLGTGNYGYTF
cdr3_nt: TGTGCCAGCAGTCTTGGGACAGGGAACTATGGCTACACCTTC

v_call: TRBV11-2
clone_size: .
cdr3_length: 14
j_call: TRBJ1-6
d_call: TRBD1
cdr3_aa: CASSFRDRASPLHF
cdr3_nt: TGTGCCAGCAGCTTCCGGGACAGGGCCTCACCCCTCCACTTT

v_call: TRBV5-4
clone_size: .
cdr3_length: 13
j_call: TRBJ1-2
d_call: TRBD1
cdr3_aa: CASKVGGGGGYTF
cdr3_nt: TGTGCCAGCAAGGTCGGAGGGGGCGGCGGCTACACCTTC

v_call: TRBV6-2/TRBV6-3
clone_size: .
cdr3_length: 14
j_call: TRBJ1-1
d_call: TRBD1
cdr3_aa: CASSQQGADTEAFF
cdr3_nt: TGTGCCAGCAGTCAACAGGGGGCTGACACTGAAGCTTTCTTT

v_call: TRBV6-5
clone_size: .
cdr3_length: 16
j_call: TRBJ2-7
d_call: TRBD1
cdr3_aa: CASSSTGAGASYEQYF
cdr3_nt: TGTGCCAGCAGTTCCACAGGGGCTGGTGCCTCCTACGAGCAGTACTTC

v_call: TRBV19
clone_size: .
cdr3_length: 17
j_call: TRBJ1-1
d_call: TRBD1
cdr3_aa: CASSILGTAPMNTEAFF
cdr3_nt: TGTGCCAGTAGTATTTTGGGGACAGCTCCCATGAACACTGAAGCTTTCTTT

v_call: TRBV6-2/TRBV6-3
clone_size: .
cdr3_length: 15
j_call: TRBJ1-6
d_call: TRBD1
cdr3_aa: CASSSPGQGESPLHF
cdr3_nt: TGTGCCAGCAGTTCTCCGGGACAGGGGGAGTCACCCCTCCACTTT

v_call: TRBV6-5
clone_size: .
cdr3_length: 16
j_call: TRBJ2-5
d_call: TRBD1
cdr3_aa: CASSYRTGGVEETQYF
cdr3_nt: TGTGCCAGCAGTTACCGGACAGGGGGTGTTGAGGAGACCCAGTACTTC

v_call: TRBV21-1
clone_size: once
cdr3_length: 14
j_call: TRBJ2-3
d_call: .
cdr3_aa: CARLPRRGTDTQYF
cdr3_nt: TGTGCCAGGCTTCCGAGGAGGGGCACAGATACGCAGTATTTT

v_call: TRBV5-1
clone_size: .
cdr3_length: 14
j_call: TRBJ2-1
d_call: TRBD1
cdr3_aa: CASIRTGPGDEQFF
cdr3_nt: TGCGCCAGCATTCGGACAGGGCCGGGGGATGAGCAGTTCTTC

v_call: TRBV19
clone_size: few
cdr3_length: 15
j_call: TRBJ2-7
d_call: TRBD1
cdr3_aa: CASRITGTGTHEQYF
cdr3_nt: TGTGCCAGTAGGATCACCGGGACAGGGACCCACGAGCAGTACTTC

v_call: TRBV5-4
clone_size: .
cdr3_length: 14
j_call: TRBJ1-2
d_call: TRBD1
cdr3_aa: CASSFGGQGLGYTF
cdr3_nt: TGTGCCAGCAGCTTTGGGGGACAGGGCCTTGGCTACACCTTC

v_call: TRBV28
clone_size: .
cdr3_length: 14
j_call: TRBJ1-5
d_call: .
cdr3_aa: CASSGMTGNQPQHF
cdr3_nt: TGTGCCAGCAGTGGGATGACAGGCAATCAGCCCCAGCATTTT

v_call: TRBV11-1
clone_size: .
cdr3_length: 16
j_call: TRBJ1-2
d_call: .
cdr3_aa: CASSQGQVETNYGYTF
cdr3_nt: TGTGCCAGCAGCCAGGGACAAGTAGAAACTAACTATGGCTACACCTTC

v_call: TRBV4-1
clone_size: .
cdr3_length: 15
j_call: TRBJ2-7
d_call: .
cdr3_aa: CASSPQDLFPYEQYF
cdr3_nt: TGCGCCAGCAGCCCCCAGGACTTATTTCCCTACGAGCAGTACTTC